This passage covers 9 T cell receptor beta chains from one sample sequenced in a study of T cells in localized non-small cell lung cancer. Some clones are missing from TCRdb's copy, which holds only in-frame ones; the method was immunoSEQ multiplex PCR. The top ten clones hold around 1.8% of a sample with around 140,000 clones, around 90% of them seen once. This sample comprised peripheral blood, obtained before any cancer treatment. The origin of the receptors is a female donor of 60 years or more with stage I lung adenocarcinoma.

As for this clone: An end of the junction does not agree with germline; a read error may underlie this. The chain recombines TRBV5-1 with TRBJ2-7; 12 nucleotides agree with TRBD2. CDR3 length: 14 amino acids. Germline CDR1 is SGHRS and CDR2 is YFSETQ. CDR3 protein: CASKLGLTSGRPQF. CDR3 nucleotides: TGCGCCAGCAAGCTAGGCCTAACTAGCGGGAGGCCCCAGTTC.

The sample holds one count of this clone. The chain is built from TRBV5-1 and TRBJ2-7; either TRBD1 or TRBD2 may supply D (5 bases each). The V and J ends lost 2 bases and 7 bases respectively, with 16 bases between them. Germline loops: CDR1 SGHRS, CDR2 YFSETQ. CDR3 length equals 14 residues. The DNA of the CDR3 is TGCGCCAGCAGCTTAGGGACCAGCTCGGGAGAGCAGTACTTC. Its translation: CASSLGTSSGEQYF.

In this sample, this clone turned up once. This chain connects TRBV5-8 to TRBJ2-1; D remains unclear. The CDR3 covers 17 residues. In germline, CDR1 is SGHTS, CDR2 YDEGEE. Trimming took 2 bases from V and 0 from J, leaving 15 bases between them. This CDR3 is CASSFSQPRSSYNEQFF. CDR3 DNA sequence: TGTGCCAGCAGCTTTTCCCAGCCCCGGAGCTCCTACAATGAGCAGTTCTTC.

This rearrangement joins TRBV9 to TRBJ1-3; possible D gene TRBD1, 6 bases. Germline values: CDR1 SGDLS, CDR2 YYNGEE. This CDR3 contains 16 residues. The ends were cut back, 3 bases at V and 0 bases at J, with 13 bases in the middle. CDR3 loop: CASSATGSFSGNTIYF. The CDR3 nucleotides are TGTGCCAGCAGCGCAACAGGGTCCTTCTCTGGAAACACCATATATTTT.

This rearrangement joins TRBV28 to TRBJ1-2; D ambiguous. Between the trimmed V and J ends, which lost 5 bases and 5 bases, there was a span of 12 bases. Germline lookup yields CDR1 MDHEN and CDR2 SYDVKM. The CDR3 extends over 13 amino acids. The CDR3 loop reads CASSTVGGYGYTF. In nucleotides, the CDR3 is TGTGCCAGCAGTACCGTCGGAGGGTATGGCTACACCTTC.

The table lists this clone with a count of one. The chain combines TRBV2 with TRBJ2-5; 12 nucleotides match TRBD2. The CDR3 sequence is 15 residues long. Germline CDR1 reads SNHLY; CDR2 reads FYNNEI. The V segment lost 4 bases and the J segment 4 bases; nucleotides outside the gene matches: 4. CDR3 nucleotide sequence: TGTGCCAGCAGTGCTAGCGGGAGGGGGGTAGAGACCCAGTACTTC. Its protein product is CASSASGRGVETQYF.

V gene TRBV28 combines with J gene TRBJ1-3, with 9 bases aligning to TRBD1. With 6 bases clipped from V and 3 bases from J, the junction kept 3 bases outside the gene matches. The germline V gene has CDR1 MDHEN and CDR2 SYDVKM. The CDR3 length is 14 residues. CDR3 region: CASSTGGNGNTIYF. As DNA, the CDR3 is TGTGCCAGCAGCACAGGGGGCAATGGAAACACCATATATTTT. The variable domain in full, completed from reference TRBV28 and TRBJ1-3, reads DVKVTQSSRYLVKRTGEKVFLECVQDMDHENMFWYRQDPGLGLRLIYFSYDVKMKEKGDIPEGYSVSREKKERFSLILESASTNQTSMYLCASSTGGNGNTIYFGEGSWLTVV.

This clone was recorded only once. The chain recombines TRBV7-8 with TRBJ2-1; D unclear. Looked up from germline, CDR1 is SGHVS and CDR2 is FQNEAQ. The CDR3 covers 16 residues. Trimming left V 1 base short and J 5 bases short, with 15 bases between. The CDR3 DNA reads as TGTGCCAGCAGCTTAGTCCGGGTGCTCGTAAACAATGAGCAGTTCTTC. Translated: CASSLVRVLVNNEQFF.

This clone was seen a single time. The chain has TRBV28 and TRBJ2-4; 7 bases agree with TRBD2. Germline V CDR1 and CDR2: MDHEN, SYDVKM. V shed 10 bases, J shed 4 bases, and the junction held 7 bases outside the gene matches. CDR3 size: 13 residues. Written as DNA, the CDR3 is TGTGCCACCTGGGAGGGATTGAAAAACATTCAGTACTTC. It yields the protein CATWEGLKNIQYF.